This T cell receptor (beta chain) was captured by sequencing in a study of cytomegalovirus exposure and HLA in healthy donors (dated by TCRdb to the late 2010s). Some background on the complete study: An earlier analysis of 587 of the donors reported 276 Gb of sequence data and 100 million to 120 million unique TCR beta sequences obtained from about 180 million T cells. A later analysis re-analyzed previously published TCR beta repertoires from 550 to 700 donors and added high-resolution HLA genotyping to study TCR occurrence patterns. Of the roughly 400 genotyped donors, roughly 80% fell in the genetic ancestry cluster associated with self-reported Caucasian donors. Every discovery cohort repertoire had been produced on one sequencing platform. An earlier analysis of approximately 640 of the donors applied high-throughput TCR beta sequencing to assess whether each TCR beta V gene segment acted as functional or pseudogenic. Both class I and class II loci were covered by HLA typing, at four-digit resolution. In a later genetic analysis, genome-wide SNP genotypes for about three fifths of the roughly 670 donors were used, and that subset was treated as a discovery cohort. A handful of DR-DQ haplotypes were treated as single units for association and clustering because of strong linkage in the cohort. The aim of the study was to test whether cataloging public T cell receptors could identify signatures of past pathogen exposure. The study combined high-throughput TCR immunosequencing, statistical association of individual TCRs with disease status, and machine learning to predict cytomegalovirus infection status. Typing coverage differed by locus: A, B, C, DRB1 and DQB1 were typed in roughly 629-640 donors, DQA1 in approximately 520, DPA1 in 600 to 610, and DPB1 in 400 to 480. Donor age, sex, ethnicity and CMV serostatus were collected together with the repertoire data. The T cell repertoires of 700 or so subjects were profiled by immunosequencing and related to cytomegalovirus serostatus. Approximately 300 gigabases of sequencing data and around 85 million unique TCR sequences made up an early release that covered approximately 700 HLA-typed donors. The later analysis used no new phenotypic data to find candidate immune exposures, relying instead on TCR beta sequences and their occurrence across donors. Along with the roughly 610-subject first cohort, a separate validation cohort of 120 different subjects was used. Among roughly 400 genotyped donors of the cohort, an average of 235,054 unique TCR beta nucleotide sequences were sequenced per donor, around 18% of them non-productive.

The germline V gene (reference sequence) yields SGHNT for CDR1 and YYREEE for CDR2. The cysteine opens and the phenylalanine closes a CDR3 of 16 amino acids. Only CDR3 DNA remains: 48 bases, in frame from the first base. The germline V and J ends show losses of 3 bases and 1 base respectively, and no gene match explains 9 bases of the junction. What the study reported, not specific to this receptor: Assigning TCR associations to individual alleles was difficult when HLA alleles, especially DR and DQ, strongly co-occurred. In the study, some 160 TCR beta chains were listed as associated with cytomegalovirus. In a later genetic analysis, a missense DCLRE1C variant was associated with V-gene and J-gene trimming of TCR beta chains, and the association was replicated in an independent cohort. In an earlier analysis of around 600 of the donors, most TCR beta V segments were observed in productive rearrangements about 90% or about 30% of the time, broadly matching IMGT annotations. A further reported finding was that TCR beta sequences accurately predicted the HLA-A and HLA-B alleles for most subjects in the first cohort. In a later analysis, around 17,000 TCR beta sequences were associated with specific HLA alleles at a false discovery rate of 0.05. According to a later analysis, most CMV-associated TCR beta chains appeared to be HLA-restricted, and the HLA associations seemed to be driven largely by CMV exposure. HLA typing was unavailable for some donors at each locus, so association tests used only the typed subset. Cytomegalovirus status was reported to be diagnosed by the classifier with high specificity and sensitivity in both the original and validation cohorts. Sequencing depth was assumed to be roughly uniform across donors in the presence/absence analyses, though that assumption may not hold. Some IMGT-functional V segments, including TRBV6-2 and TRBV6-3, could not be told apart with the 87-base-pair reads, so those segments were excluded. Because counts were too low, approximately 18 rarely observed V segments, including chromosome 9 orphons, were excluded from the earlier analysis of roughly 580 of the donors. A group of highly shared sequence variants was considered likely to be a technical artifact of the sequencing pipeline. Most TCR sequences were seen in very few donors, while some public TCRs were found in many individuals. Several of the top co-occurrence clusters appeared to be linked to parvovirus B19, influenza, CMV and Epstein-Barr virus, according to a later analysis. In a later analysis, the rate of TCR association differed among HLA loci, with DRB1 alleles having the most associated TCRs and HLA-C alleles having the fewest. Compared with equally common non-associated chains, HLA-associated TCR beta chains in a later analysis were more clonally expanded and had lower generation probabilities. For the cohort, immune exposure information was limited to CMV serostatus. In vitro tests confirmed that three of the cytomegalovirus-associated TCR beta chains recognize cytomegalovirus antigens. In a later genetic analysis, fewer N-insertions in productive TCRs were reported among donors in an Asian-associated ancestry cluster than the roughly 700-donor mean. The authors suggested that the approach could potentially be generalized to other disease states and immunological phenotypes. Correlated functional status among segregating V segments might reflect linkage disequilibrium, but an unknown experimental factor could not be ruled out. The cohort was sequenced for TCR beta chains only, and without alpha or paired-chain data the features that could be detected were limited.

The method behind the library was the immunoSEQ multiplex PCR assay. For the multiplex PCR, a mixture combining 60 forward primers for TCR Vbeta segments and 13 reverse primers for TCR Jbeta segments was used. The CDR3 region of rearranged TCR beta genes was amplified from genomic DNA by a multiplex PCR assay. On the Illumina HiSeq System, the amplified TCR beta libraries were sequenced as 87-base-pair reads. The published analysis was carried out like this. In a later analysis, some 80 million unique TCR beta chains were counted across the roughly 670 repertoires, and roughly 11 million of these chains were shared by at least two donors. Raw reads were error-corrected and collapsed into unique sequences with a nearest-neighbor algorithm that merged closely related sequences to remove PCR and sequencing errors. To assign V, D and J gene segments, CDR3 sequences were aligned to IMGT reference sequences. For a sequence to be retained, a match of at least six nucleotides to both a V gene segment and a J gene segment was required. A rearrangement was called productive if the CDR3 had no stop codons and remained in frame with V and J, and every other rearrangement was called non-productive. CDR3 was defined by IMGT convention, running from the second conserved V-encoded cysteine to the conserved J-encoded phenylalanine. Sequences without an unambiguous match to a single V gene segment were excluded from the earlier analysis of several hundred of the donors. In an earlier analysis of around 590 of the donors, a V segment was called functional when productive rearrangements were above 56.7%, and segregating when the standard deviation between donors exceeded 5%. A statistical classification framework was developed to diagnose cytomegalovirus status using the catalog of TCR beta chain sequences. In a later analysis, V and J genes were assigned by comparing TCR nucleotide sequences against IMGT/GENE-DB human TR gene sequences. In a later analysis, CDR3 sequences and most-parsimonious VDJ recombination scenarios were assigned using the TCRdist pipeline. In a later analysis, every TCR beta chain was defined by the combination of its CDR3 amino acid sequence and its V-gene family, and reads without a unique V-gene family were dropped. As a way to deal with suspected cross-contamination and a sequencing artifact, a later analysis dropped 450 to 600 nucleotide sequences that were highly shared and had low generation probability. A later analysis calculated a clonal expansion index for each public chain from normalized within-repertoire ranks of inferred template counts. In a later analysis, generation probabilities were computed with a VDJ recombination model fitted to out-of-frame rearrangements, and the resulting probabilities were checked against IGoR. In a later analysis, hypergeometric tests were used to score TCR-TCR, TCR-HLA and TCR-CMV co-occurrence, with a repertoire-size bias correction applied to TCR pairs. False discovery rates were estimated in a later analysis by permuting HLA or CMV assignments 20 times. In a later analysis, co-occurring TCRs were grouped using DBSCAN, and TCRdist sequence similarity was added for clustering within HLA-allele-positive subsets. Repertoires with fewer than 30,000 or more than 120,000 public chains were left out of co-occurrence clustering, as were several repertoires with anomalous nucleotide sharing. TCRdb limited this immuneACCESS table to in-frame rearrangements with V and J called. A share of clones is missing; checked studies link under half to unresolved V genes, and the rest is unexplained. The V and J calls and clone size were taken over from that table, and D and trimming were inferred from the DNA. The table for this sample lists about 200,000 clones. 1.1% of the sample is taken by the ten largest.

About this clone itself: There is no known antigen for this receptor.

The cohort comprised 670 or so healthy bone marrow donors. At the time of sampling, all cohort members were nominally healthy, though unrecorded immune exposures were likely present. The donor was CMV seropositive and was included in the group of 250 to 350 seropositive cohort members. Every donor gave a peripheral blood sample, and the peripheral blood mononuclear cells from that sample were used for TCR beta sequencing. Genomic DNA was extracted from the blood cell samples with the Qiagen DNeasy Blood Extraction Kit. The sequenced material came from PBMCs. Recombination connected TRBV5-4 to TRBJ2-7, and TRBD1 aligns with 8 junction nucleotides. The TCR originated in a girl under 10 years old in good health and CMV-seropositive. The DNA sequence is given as TGTGCCAGCAGCTACGGACAGGGTTTGACTTCCTACGAGCAGTACTTC. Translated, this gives CASSYGQGLTSYEQYF.